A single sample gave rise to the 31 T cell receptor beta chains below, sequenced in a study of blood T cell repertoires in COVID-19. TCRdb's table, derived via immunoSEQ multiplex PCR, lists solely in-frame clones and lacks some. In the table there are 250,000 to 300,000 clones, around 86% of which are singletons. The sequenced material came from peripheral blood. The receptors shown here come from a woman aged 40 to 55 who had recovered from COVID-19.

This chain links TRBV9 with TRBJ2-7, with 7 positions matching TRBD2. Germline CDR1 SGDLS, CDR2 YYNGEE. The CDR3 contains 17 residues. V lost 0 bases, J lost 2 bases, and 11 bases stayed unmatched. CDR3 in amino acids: CASSVVPPGRNTYEQYF. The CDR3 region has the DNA TGTGCCAGCAGCGTAGTGCCCCCCGGGAGGAATACCTACGAGCAGTACTTC.

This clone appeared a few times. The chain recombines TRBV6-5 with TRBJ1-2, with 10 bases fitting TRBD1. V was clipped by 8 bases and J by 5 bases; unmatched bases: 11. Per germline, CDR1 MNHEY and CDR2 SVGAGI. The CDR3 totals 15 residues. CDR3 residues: CASSRGQGKEYGYTF. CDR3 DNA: TGTGCCAGCTCCCGGGGACAGGGGAAAGAATATGGCTACACCTTC.

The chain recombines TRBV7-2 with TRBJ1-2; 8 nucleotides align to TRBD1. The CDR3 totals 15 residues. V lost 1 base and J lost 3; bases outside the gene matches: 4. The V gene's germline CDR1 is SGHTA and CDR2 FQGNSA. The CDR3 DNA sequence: TGTGCCAGCAGCTTAGGGCAGGGGGCTCACTATGGCTACACCTTC. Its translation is CASSLGQGAHYGYTF.

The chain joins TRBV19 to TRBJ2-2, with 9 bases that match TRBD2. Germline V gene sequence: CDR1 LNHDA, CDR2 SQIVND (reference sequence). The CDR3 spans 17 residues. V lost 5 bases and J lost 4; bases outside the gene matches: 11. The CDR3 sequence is CASSFRGGAGGTGELFF. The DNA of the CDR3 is TGTGCCAGTAGTTTCCGCGGTGGAGCGGGAGGCACCGGGGAGCTGTTTTTT.

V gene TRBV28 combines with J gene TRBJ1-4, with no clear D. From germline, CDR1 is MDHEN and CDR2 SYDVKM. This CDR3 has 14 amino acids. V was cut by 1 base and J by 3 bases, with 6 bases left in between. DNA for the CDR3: TGTGCCAGCAGTTTATTCGGGGCTAATGAAAAACTGTTTTTT. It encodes CASSLFGANEKLFF. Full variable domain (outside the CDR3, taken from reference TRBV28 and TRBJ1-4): DVKVTQSSRYLVKRTGEKVFLECVQDMDHENMFWYRQDPGLGLRLIYFSYDVKMKEKGDIPEGYSVSREKKERFSLILESASTNQTSMYLCASSLFGANEKLFFGSGTQLSVL.

DNA of the CDR3: TGCGCCAGCAGCCTCTTGCTAGCGGGCCCCTACGAGCAGTACTTC. It translates to CASSLLLAGPYEQYF. V is TRBV4-1 and J is TRBJ2-7; 8 nucleotides match TRBD2. J was trimmed by 2 bases and V by 4 bases; bases with no gene match: 7. Germline V gene lookup returns CDR1 MGHRA and CDR2 YSYEKL. The CDR3 consists of 15 residues.

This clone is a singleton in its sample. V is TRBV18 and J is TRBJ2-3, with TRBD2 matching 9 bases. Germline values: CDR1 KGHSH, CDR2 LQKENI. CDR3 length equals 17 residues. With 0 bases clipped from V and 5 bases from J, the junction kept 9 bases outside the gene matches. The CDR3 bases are TGTGCCAGCTCACCACCTTCTTTAGCGGGAGCGAAAGATACGCAGTATTTT. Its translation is CASSPPSLAGAKDTQYF.

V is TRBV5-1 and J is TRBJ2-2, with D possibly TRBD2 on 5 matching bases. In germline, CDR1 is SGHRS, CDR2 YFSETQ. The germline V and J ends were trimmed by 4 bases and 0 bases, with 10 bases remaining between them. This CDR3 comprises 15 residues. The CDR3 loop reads CASSDRDSNTGELFF. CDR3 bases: TGCGCCAGCAGCGACCGGGATTCGAACACCGGGGAGCTGTTTTTT.

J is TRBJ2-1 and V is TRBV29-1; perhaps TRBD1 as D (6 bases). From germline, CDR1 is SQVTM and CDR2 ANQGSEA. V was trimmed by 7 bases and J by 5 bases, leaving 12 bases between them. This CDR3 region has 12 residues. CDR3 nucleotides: TGCAGCGGTGGACAGAGTAACAATGAGCAGTTCTTC. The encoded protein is CSGGQSNNEQFF.

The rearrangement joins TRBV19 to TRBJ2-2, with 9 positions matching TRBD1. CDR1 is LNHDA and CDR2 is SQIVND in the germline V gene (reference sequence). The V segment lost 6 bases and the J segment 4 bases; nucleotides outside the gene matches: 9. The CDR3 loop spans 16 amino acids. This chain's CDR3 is CASRTQGAGTTGELFF. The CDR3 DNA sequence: TGTGCCAGTAGGACACAGGGGGCCGGTACCACCGGGGAGCTGTTTTTT. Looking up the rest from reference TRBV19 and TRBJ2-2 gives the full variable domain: DGGITQSPKYLFRKEGQNVTLSCEQNLNHDAMYWYRQDPGQGLRLIYYSQIVNDFQKGDIAEGYSVSREKKESFPLTVTSAQKNPTAFYLCASRTQGAGTTGELFFGEGSRLTVL.

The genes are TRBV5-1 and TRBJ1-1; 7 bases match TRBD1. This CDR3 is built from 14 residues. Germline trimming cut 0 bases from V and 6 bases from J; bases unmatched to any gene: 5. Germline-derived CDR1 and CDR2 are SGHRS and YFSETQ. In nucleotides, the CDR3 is TGCGCCAGCAGCTTGGACCCGACAGGGTCTGAAGCTTTCTTT. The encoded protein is CASSLDPTGSEAFF.

CDR3 loop: CASSADSLANIQYF. CDR3 nucleotides: TGCGCCAGCAGCGCGGACAGCCTGGCAAACATTCAGTACTTC. The J gene is TRBJ2-4, the V gene TRBV5-1, with D possibly TRBD1 on 6 matching bases. The germline V gene encodes CDR1 SGHRS and CDR2 YFSETQ. With 4 bases removed from V and 6 bases from J, the gap between germline ends came to 14 bases. The CDR3 is made up of 14 amino acids.

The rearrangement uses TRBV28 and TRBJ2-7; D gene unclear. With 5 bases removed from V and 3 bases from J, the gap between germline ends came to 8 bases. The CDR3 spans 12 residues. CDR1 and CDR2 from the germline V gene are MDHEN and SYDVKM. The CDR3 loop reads CASSPPYYEQYF. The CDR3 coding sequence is TGTGCCAGCAGTCCCCCCTACTACGAGCAGTACTTC.

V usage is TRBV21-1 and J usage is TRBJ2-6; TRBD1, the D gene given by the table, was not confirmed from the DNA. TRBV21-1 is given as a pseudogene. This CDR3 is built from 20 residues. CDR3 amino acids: CASSNGDRGDPSSGANVLTF. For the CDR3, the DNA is TGTGCCAGCAGCAATGGGGACAGGGGGGACCCCAGCTCTGGGGCCAACGTCCTGACTTTC.

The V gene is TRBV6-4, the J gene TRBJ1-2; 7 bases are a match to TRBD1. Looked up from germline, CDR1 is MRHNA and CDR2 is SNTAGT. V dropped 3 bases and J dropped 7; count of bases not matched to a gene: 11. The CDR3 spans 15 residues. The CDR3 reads CASSEVQGSHSGYTF. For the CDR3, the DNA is TGTGCCAGCAGTGAAGTACAGGGGTCGCATTCTGGCTACACCTTC.

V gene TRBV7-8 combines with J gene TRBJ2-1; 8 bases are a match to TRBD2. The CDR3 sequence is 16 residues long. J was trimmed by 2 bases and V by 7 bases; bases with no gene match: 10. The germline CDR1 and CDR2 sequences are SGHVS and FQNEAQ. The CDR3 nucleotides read TGTGCCAGCACCCAGGAAGGCGGGAGGACCTACAATGAGCAGTTCTTC. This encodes CASTQEGGRTYNEQFF.

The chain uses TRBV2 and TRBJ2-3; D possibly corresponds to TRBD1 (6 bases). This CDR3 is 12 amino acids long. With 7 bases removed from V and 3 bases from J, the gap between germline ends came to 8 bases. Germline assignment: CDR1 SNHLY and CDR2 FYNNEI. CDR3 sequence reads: CASTGETDTQYF. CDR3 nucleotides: TGTGCCAGCACAGGGGAAACAGATACGCAGTATTTT.

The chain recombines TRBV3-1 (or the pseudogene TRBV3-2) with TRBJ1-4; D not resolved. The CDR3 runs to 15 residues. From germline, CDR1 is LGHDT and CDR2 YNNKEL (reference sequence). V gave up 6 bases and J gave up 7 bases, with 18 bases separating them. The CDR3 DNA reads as TGTGCCAGCAGTCAAAAGCCGTCGTTGGTTGAAAAACTGTTTTTT. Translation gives CASSQKPSLVEKLFF.

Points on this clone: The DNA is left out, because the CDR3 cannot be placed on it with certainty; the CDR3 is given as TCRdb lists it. CDR3 protein: CASSSSGQGINGYTF. The gene calls are TRBV6-5 and TRBJ1-2; no DNA check was done on the table's D call, TRBD1. The CDR3 comprises 15 residues, both ends counted. Germline lookup yields CDR1 MNHEY and CDR2 SVGAGI.

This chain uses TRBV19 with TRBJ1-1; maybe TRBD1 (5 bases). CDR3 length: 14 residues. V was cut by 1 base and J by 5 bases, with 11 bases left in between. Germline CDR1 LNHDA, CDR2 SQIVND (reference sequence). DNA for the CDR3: TGTGCCAGTAGTATAGGGCAGGGCTGGACTGAAGCTTTCTTT. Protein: CASSIGQGWTEAFF.

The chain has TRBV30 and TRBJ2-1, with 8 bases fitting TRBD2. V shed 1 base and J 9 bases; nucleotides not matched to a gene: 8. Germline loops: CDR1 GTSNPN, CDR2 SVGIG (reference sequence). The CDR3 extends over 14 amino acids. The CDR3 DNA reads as TGTGCCTGGAGTGCCCAAGCGGGAGTCAGTGAGCAGTTCTTC. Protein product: CAWSAQAGVSEQFF.

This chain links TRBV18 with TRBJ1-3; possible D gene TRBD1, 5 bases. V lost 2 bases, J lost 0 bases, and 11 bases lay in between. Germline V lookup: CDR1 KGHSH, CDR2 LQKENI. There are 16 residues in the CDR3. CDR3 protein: CASSPSGPYSGNTIYF. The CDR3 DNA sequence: TGTGCCAGCTCACCATCAGGGCCCTACTCTGGAAACACCATATATTTT.

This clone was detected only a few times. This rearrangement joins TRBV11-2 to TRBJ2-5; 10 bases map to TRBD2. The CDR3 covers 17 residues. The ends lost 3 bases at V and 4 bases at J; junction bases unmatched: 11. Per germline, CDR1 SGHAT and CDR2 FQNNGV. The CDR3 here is CASSFVPAGGPGETQYF. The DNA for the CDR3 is TGTGCCAGCAGCTTCGTCCCAGCGGGAGGGCCGGGAGAGACCCAGTACTTC.

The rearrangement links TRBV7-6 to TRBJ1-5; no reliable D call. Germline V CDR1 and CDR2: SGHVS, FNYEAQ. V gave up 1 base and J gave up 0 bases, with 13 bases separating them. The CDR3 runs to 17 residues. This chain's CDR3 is CASSLGAGWYSNQPQHF. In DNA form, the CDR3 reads TGTGCCAGCAGCTTAGGTGCAGGCTGGTATAGCAATCAGCCCCAGCATTTT.

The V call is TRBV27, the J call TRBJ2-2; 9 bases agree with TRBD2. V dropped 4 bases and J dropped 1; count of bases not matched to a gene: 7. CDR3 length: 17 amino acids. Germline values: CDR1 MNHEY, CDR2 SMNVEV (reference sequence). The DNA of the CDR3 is TGTGCCAGCAGTTCAGTGCTTAGCGGGGGGAACACCGGGGAGCTGTTTTTT. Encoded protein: CASSSVLSGGNTGELFF.

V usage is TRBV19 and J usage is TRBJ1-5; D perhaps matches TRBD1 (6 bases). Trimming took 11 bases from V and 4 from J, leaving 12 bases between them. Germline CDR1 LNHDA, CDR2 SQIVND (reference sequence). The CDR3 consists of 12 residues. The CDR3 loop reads CAGKRGNQPQHF. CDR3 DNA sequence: TGTGCCGGGAAAAGGGGGAATCAGCCCCAGCATTTT.

CDR3 DNA sequence: TGTGCCACCAGTGAGAGCCGGGAAACCTACGAGCAGTACTTC. Translating it yields CATSESRETYEQYF. This chain uses TRBV24-1 with TRBJ2-7; D is perhaps TRBD2 (5 bases). With 4 bases removed from V and 2 bases from J, the gap between germline ends came to 11 bases. Germline V CDR1 and CDR2: KGHDR, SFDVKD. This CDR3 has 14 amino acids.

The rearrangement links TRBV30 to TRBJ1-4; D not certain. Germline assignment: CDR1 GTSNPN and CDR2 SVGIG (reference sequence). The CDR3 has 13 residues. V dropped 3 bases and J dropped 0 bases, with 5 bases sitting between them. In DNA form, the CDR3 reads TGTGCCTGGAGGTCGGCAACTAATGAAAAACTGTTTTTT. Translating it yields CAWRSATNEKLFF.

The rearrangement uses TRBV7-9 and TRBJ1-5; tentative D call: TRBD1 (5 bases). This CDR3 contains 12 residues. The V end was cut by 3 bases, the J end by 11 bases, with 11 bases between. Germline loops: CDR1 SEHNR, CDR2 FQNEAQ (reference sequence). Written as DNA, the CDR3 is TGTGCCAGCAGCTTCCCCCAGGGCACCCAGCATTTT. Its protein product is CASSFPQGTQHF.

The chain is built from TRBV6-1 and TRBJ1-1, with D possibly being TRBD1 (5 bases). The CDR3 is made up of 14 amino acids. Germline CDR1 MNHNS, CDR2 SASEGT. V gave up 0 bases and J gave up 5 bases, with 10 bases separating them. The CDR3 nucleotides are TGTGCCAGCAGTGAAGCGGGGCTTGGGACTGAAGCTTTCTTT. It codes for CASSEAGLGTEAFF.

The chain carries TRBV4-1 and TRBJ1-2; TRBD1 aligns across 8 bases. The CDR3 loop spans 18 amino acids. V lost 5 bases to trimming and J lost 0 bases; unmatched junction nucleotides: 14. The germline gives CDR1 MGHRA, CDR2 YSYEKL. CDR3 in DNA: TGCGCCAGCAGCTCACGACGGGTGGCAGGGGGCTCTAACTATGGCTACACCTTC. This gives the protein CASSSRRVAGGSNYGYTF.